These 12 T cell receptor beta chains were sequenced from one sample in a study of T cells in localized non-small cell lung cancer. Clones were sequenced by immunoSEQ multiplex PCR, and TCRdb holds only the in-frame ones, with some missing. This table holds fewer than 1,500 clones, approximately 32% found once. This specimen was normal lung tissue next to the tumor, taken before any cancer treatment. These receptors originate from a male donor at least 60 years old with stage I squamous cell lung carcinoma.

The chain combines TRBV30 with TRBJ1-2; 7 bases map to TRBD1. In germline, CDR1 is GTSNPN, CDR2 SVGIG (reference sequence). The V segment lost 1 base and the J segment 2 bases; nucleotides outside the gene matches: 7. The CDR3 contains 15 residues. CDR3 in amino acids: CAWSAGTALNYGYTF. CDR3 in DNA: TGTGCCTGGAGTGCCGGGACAGCCCTGAACTATGGCTACACCTTC.

This sequence joins TRBV9 and TRBJ1-6, with D perhaps TRBD1 (5 bases). CDR1 is SGDLS, CDR2 YYNGEE, per germline. Trimming removed 4 bases at V and 4 bases at J, with 12 bases between. This CDR3 is 15 amino acids long. CDR3 sequence: CASSPSRGYNSPLHF. The CDR3, as DNA: TGTGCCAGCAGCCCTTCGAGGGGATATAATTCACCCCTCCACTTT.

The genes are TRBV2 and TRBJ2-2, with D perhaps matching TRBD1 (6 bases). The CDR3 has 13 amino acids. Germline V gene data show CDR1 as SNHLY and CDR2 as FYNNEI. Trimming took off 4 bases at V and 4 bases at J, with 7 bases between the two ends. Here the CDR3 reads CASSAGVTGELFF. In nucleotides, the CDR3 is TGTGCCAGCAGTGCAGGGGTCACCGGGGAGCTGTTTTTT. The full variable domain, with the rest looked up from reference TRBV2 and TRBJ2-2, is EPEVTQTPSHQVTQMGQEVILRCVPISNHLYFYWYRQILGQKVEFLVSFYNNEISEKSEIFDDQFSVERPDGSNFTLKIRSTKLEDSAMYFCASSAGVTGELFFGEGSRLTVL.

J is TRBJ1-4 and V is TRBV14; D is unresolved. CDR1 SGHDN and CDR2 FVKESK come from the germline V gene. The CDR3 length is 13 residues. Trimming pared 6 bases from V and 6 bases from J, leaving 11 bases between. The CDR3 region is CASRSLTDEKLFF. DNA of the CDR3: TGTGCCAGCAGGTCGCTAACGGATGAAAAACTGTTTTTT.

This clone is categorized as medium-sized. The chain is built from TRBV11-3 and TRBJ1-1; D not resolved. Germline V gene sequence: CDR1 SGHNT, CDR2 YENEEA. The CDR3 extends over 16 amino acids. V dropped 5 bases and J dropped 1 base, with 17 bases sitting between them. CDR3 in amino acids: CASSPREGITNTEAFF. The CDR3, as DNA: TGTGCCAGCAGCCCCCGAGAAGGGATTACGAACACTGAAGCTTTCTTT.

V gene TRBV25-1 combines with J gene TRBJ2-6; D ambiguous. The CDR3 extends over 17 amino acids. Trimming pared 1 base from V and 0 bases from J, leaving 10 bases between. Germline CDR1 MGHDK, CDR2 SYGVNS. CDR3 amino acids: CASSELVQISGANVLTF. The DNA for the CDR3 is TGTGCCAGCAGTGAATTAGTCCAAATCTCTGGGGCCAACGTCCTGACTTTC.

This clone was picked up a small number of times. V and J are TRBV11-3 and TRBJ1-6; 7 bases line up with TRBD1. Germline lookup yields CDR1 SGHNT and CDR2 YENEEA. This CDR3 is 14 amino acids long. After removal of 2 bases from V and 9 bases from J, the junction contained 4 bases not matched to a gene. For the CDR3, the DNA is TGTGCCAGCAGCTTAAGGGGGCAGGTTTCACCCCTCCACTTT. Protein: CASSLRGQVSPLHF.

This clone has more than one count but fewer than ten. The chain couples TRBV6-8 to TRBJ1-5, with D maybe TRBD1 (5 bases). The V end lost 5 bases, the J end lost 4 bases, and 15 bases lay between the germline ends. Germline V lookup: CDR1 MNHGY, CDR2 SAAAGT. The CDR3 is 15 amino acids. CDR3 coding DNA: TGTGCCAGCAGTGAGGGACCATCGGGGAATCAGCCCCAGCATTTT. Translating it yields CASSEGPSGNQPQHF.

The chain uses TRBV30 and TRBJ1-5, with D hard to call. The V and J ends lost 3 bases and 3 bases respectively, with 9 bases between them. The germline CDR1 and CDR2 sequences are GTSNPN and SVGIG (reference sequence). This CDR3 is built from 13 residues. The CDR3 DNA sequence: TGTGCCTGGAGCACACAACTCAATCAGCCCCAGCATTTT. It encodes CAWSTQLNQPQHF.

This clone occurred a few times. The rearrangement links TRBV9 to TRBJ2-7, with TRBD1 matching over 11 bases. Germline values: CDR1 SGDLS, CDR2 YYNGEE. With 3 bases clipped from V and 4 bases from J, the junction kept 6 bases outside the gene matches. The CDR3 length is 15 residues. CDR3 bases: TGTGCCAGCAGCGGCGGACAGGGGGCAGTGTACGAGCAGTACTTC. As protein: CASSGGQGAVYEQYF.

By its share, this clone is medium-sized. This chain links TRBV6-8 with TRBJ2-7, with D uncertain. This CDR3 is built from 14 residues. Germline V gene sequence: CDR1 MNHGY, CDR2 SAAAGT. V gave up 7 bases and J gave up 5 bases, with 18 bases separating them. The CDR3 region has the DNA TGTGCCAGCACCGTGGACGGTTCTCTGAACGAGCAGTACTTC. It yields the protein CASTVDGSLNEQYF.

This clone has only a few counts. The rearrangement joins TRBV30 to TRBJ1-1, with 9 positions matching TRBD1. The V segment lost 5 bases and the J segment 7 bases; nucleotides outside the gene matches: 8. The CDR3 is 13 amino acids. Germline CDR1 reads GTSNPN; CDR2 reads SVGIG (reference sequence). CDR3 residues: CAWWDRDKIEAFF. In DNA, the CDR3 is TGTGCCTGGTGGGACAGGGATAAAATTGAAGCTTTCTTT.